Listed below are T cell receptor beta chains from one sample, sequenced in a study of human T cells and chemical hapten exposure. MiXCR, applied by TCRdb to the RACE reads, yields one record per CDR3 protein. The sample has 180,000 or so distinct CDR3 sequences, under 25% seen once; the top ten hold under 7.5%. This sample comprised whole blood, obtained in connection with sensitization to the hapten diphenylcyclopropenone (DPC). The receptor set was obtained from a woman aged 45-60 years with alopecia areata. Some clones in this sample may be carry-over from other donors' samples. Both conserved end residues are part of each CDR3. The D gene is left open where the match is weak. A row's size may be missing; if present it is once, few, many or a size class.

V gene	clone size	D gene	J gene	CDR3 DNA	CDR3 protein
TRBV6-5	-	-	TRBJ2-7	TGTGCCAGCAGTGCGACCCCTTACGAGCAGTACTTC	CASSATPYEQYF
TRBV7-2	many	-	TRBJ1-1	TGTGCCAGCAGCTTAAAGAGAGGTATGGAAGCTTTCTTT	CASSLKRGMEAFF
TRBV12-3/TRBV12-4	-	-	TRBJ1-4	TGTGCCAGCAGGATTCTCAACAGGCCCGGTAATGAAAAACTGTTTTTT	CASRILNRPGNEKLFF
TRBV12-3/TRBV12-4	-	-	TRBJ1-1	TGTGCCAGCAGTCGTACATCAGCTGAAGCTTTCTTT	CASSRTSAEAFF
TRBV7-2	-	TRBD2	TRBJ2-3	TGTGCCAGCAGCCGACTAGCGGACTGGGTAGATACGCAGTATTTT	CASSRLADWVDTQYF
TRBV9	-	-	TRBJ1-2	TGTGCCAGCAGCGTGGGAGGGGCTGCCCTCGCTGGCTACACCTTC	CASSVGGAALAGYTF
TRBV6-5	-	TRBD1	TRBJ1-5	TGTGCCAGCAGTACCACCTGGGACAGGGGGCATCAGCCCCAGCATTTT	CASSTTWDRGHQPQHF
TRBV12-3/TRBV12-4	few	-	TRBJ2-7	TGTGCCAGCAGCATGGGACCAGGGGACTACGAGCAGTACTTC	CASSMGPGDYEQYF
TRBV6-2/TRBV6-3	-	TRBD2	TRBJ2-2	TGTGCCAGCAAGGGCCCGGGAGGGGTTGACACCGGGGAGCTGTTTTTT	CASKGPGGVDTGELFF
TRBV7-9	-	-	TRBJ1-4	TGTGCCAGCAGCTTCACCACGATAGGGGGTGTTGAAAAACTGTTTTTT	CASSFTTIGGVEKLFF
TRBV15	-	-	TRBJ2-7	TGTGCCACCAGCAGAGATCCAGGGGACGAGCAGTACTTC	CATSRDPGDEQYF
TRBV10-3	-	-	TRBJ2-1	TGTGCCATCAGTGAGCCGGACAGCGTTCTTGGGGAGCAGTTCTTC	CAISEPDSVLGEQFF
TRBV20-1	few	TRBD2	TRBJ2-7	TGCAGTGCTAGAGATTTGGGCCCCCTAGCGGGATACAACGAGCAGTACTTC	CSARDLGPLAGYNEQYF
TRBV19	few	TRBD1	TRBJ1-5	TGTGCCAGTAGTTCTGCCCGGGACAGGGGGCGAGGACAGCCCCAGCATTTT	CASSSARDRGRGQPQHF
TRBV27	-	-	TRBJ2-7	TGTGCCAGCAGAAACAGGGTATACGAGCAGTACTTC	CASRNRVYEQYF
TRBV2	-	-	TRBJ2-1	TGTGCCAGCAGTGGGGGGCTGGGGTCGGGTGAGCAGTTCTTC	CASSGGLGSGEQFF
TRBV9	-	TRBD1	TRBJ1-4	TGTGCCAGCAGCAGACCAGGGGGCGTAAATGAAAAACTGTTTTTT	CASSRPGGVNEKLFF
TRBV12-3/TRBV12-4	-	TRBD1	TRBJ1-1	TGTGCCAGCAGCCCCGGGACAGGACGGGTTACTGAAGCTTTCTTT	CASSPGTGRVTEAFF
TRBV15	few	TRBD2	TRBJ2-1	TGTGCCACCAGCAGAGAGATAGCGGGTTTCGGAAATGAGCAGTTCTTC	CATSREIAGFGNEQFF
TRBV2	-	TRBD2	TRBJ2-7	TGTGCCAGCAAAGGCCTGGGGCTAGCGGGAGACGAGCAGTACTTC	CASKGLGLAGDEQYF
TRBV4-1	-	-	TRBJ1-2	TGCGCCAGCAGCCTCCAGGGGTTTAATGGCTACACCTTC	CASSLQGFNGYTF
TRBV7-6	-	TRBD2	TRBJ2-1	TGTGCCAGCAGCAATCAACCTAGCGGGACAATAGAGCAGTTCTTC	CASSNQPSGTIEQFF
TRBV27	-	TRBD1	TRBJ2-7	TGTGCCAGCAGTTTCAGACAGGGGTACTACGAGCAGTACTTC	CASSFRQGYYEQYF
TRBV5-5	-	-	TRBJ1-5	TGTGCCAGCAGCTTCTCGCAGGTCCCAAGGCCCCAGCATTTT	CASSFSQVPRPQHF
TRBV29-1	-	-	TRBJ1-4	TGCAGCGTTGAATCAAGGTCAGCAGGCGGTGAAAAACTGTTTTTT	CSVESRSAGGEKLFF
TRBV20-1	-	TRBD2	TRBJ2-3	TGCAGTGCTAGAGAACGAGGACTAGCGGGGACAGATACGCAGTATTTT	CSARERGLAGTDTQYF
TRBV20-1	many	-	TRBJ1-6	TGCAGTGCTACGGAGAGACTGAATTCACCCCTCCACTTT	CSATERLNSPLHF
TRBV18	few	TRBD1	TRBJ1-5	TGTGCCAGCTCGGGGGACAGGGATGATCAGCCCCAGCATTTT	CASSGDRDDQPQHF
TRBV20-1	-	TRBD2	TRBJ2-1	TGCAGTGCTACCCTCCGAGTAGCGGGAGACAGGGAGCAGTTCTTC	CSATLRVAGDREQFF